This TCR beta chain was sequenced for a study of blood T cells in healthy people across ages. Overall study: About one barcoded beta molecule per two T cells came from capture by template switching.

The CDR3 totals 14 residues. Germline V gene data show CDR1 as MNHEY and CDR2 as SVGAGI. A second PCR of 7 to 11 cycles used a sample-barcoded 5' primer and a J-beta primer mix. TCRdb used MiXCR to reprocess the 5' RACE reads, holding one entry per CDR3 protein. This table has roughly 860,000 distinct CDR3 sequences, approximately 67% appearing once. In the case of this clonotype: Its antigen is currently unknown.

They isolated at least 7 million PBMCs from each sample. The study's findings and limits: Naive CD4+ cell counts and diversity both ran higher in long-lived than in aged donors.

This sequence originates from a man aged 25-45 years in good health. Input material: blood. The chain recombines TRBV6-5 with TRBJ2-5; perhaps TRBD2 as D (7 bases). With the DNA end fitting TRBJ2-7 better, the J assignment may be wrong. CDR3 coding DNA: TGTGCCAGCAGATCGGGGGGCTCCGGGGACGAGCAGTACTTC. It specifies CASRSGGSGDEQYF.